This T cell receptor (beta chain) was found in a study of blood T cells in healthy people across ages. Overall study context: Per every two T cells, about one barcoded beta molecule was captured by template switching. Study-wide findings and caveats: Long-lived and aged donors differed, with more naive CD4+ cells and higher diversity in the long-lived. Diversity figures derived from one million T cells were judged to underestimate the true value. In these data, TCR beta diversity tracked strongly with naive T cell percentage.

A second about 6 to 12 cycle PCR used barcoded and J-beta primers. TCRdb analysed the 5' RACE reads with MiXCR anew, one entry per CDR3 protein. Of 1.2 million to 1.5 million distinct CDR3 sequences in the sample, 55% to 75% are singletons; the top ten hold 6.7%. About this clonotype itself: The antigen remains unidentified.

J gave up 4 bases and V 0 bases, and 5 bases lay outside the gene matches. Germline-derived CDR1 and CDR2 are LGHNA and YSLEER. CDR3 length: 15 amino acids. The clonotype comes from a man younger than 35 in good health. Sequencing used blood. V gene TRBV4-3 combines with J gene TRBJ2-7, with 8 positions matching TRBD2. The CDR3 region has the DNA TGCGCCAGCAGCCAAGATCGAGCGGGGGTGTACGAGCAGTACTTC. It codes for CASSQDRAGVYEQYF.